Shown below are 24 T cell receptor beta chains from a single sample sequenced in a study of blood T cell repertoires in COVID-19. Sequencing used immunoSEQ multiplex PCR; TCRdb keeps in-frame clones, though not all of them. The table records around 180,000 clones, approximately 84% of them present only once. The sample was peripheral blood. These receptors were collected from a human donor in a cohort sampled during active COVID-19.

The chain joins TRBV9 to TRBJ2-5; 8 bases line up with TRBD2. Germline assignment: CDR1 SGDLS and CDR2 YYNGEE. V lost 4 bases to trimming and J lost 4 bases; unmatched junction nucleotides: 6. This CDR3 comprises 14 residues. The CDR3 spells CASSLRGGLETQYF. The CDR3, as DNA: TGTGCCAGCAGCCTCCGGGGGGGCTTAGAGACCCAGTACTTC.

This clone was seen once. The CDR3 is CASSITRGSNQPQHF. The CDR3, as DNA: TGTGCCAGTAGTATAACCAGGGGTAGCAATCAGCCCCAGCATTTT. The chain recombines TRBV19 with TRBJ1-5, with a possible D match to TRBD1 (6 bases). V lost 2 bases and J lost 0, with 8 bases in between. Germline CDR1 is LNHDA and CDR2 is SQIVND (reference sequence). This CDR3 has 15 amino acids.

The chain carries TRBV6-4 and TRBJ2-1, with TRBD2 as a possible D gene (6 bases). Trimming cost V 6 bases and J 0 bases, with 9 bases left between them. The CDR3 runs to 14 residues. Per germline, CDR1 MRHNA and CDR2 SNTAGT. Written as DNA, the CDR3 is TGTGCCAGCAGACTTAGCGGCTCCTACAATGAGCAGTTCTTC. Translation gives CASRLSGSYNEQFF.

The chain is built from TRBV6-5 and TRBJ2-7, with a tentative D call TRBD2 (6 bases). There are 12 residues in the CDR3. Deletions cut 5 bases from V and 6 bases from J, with 11 bases between. Germline-derived CDR1 and CDR2 are MNHEY and SVGAGI. CDR3 protein: CASSPRLGEQYF. CDR3 sequence (DNA): TGTGCCAGCAGTCCCCGACTAGGCGAGCAGTACTTC.

The V call is TRBV11-3, the J call TRBJ2-1, with TRBD2 matching 8 bases. The CDR3 sequence is 16 residues long. Germline V gives CDR1 SGHNT, CDR2 YENEEA. V shed 0 bases, J shed 8 bases, and the junction held 9 bases outside the gene matches. The CDR3 sequence: CASSLDGRGGRDEQFF. CDR3 in DNA: TGTGCCAGCAGCTTAGATGGACGGGGGGGCCGGGATGAGCAGTTCTTC. Full variable domain (missing parts from reference TRBV11-3 and TRBJ2-1): EAGVVQSPRYKIIEKKQPVAFWCNPISGHNTLYWYLQNLGQGPELLIRYENEEAVDDSQLPKDRFSAERLKGVDSTLKIQPAELGDSAVYLCASSLDGRGGRDEQFFGPGTRLTVL.

This clone was recorded once. The CDR3 nucleotides read TGCGCCAGCAGCCCCCAAGACAAGACTGAAGCTTTCTTT. The encoded protein is CASSPQDKTEAFF. The V call is TRBV5-1, the J call TRBJ1-1; D remains ambiguous. The germline CDR1 and CDR2 sequences are SGHRS and YFSETQ. The CDR3 loop spans 13 amino acids. With 4 bases removed from V and 5 bases from J, the gap between germline ends came to 12 bases.

The rearrangement links TRBV5-1 to TRBJ1-6; no clear D gene. The CDR3 has 16 amino acids. V lost 0 bases and J 0 bases, leaving 7 bases between the germline ends. From germline, CDR1 is SGHRS and CDR2 YFSETQ. The CDR3 DNA follows: TGCGCCAGCAGCTTGGAACTATTCTCCTATAATTCACCCCTCCACTTT. Residues: CASSLELFSYNSPLHF.

This clone has a single count. This chain uses TRBV3-1 (or the pseudogene TRBV3-2) with TRBJ1-1; 7 nucleotides align to TRBD1. The CDR3 loop spans 13 amino acids. J gave up 5 bases and V 4 bases, and 4 bases lay outside the gene matches. Looked up from germline, CDR1 is LGHDT and CDR2 is YNNKEL (reference sequence). The CDR3 here is CASSRDRETEAFF. As DNA, the CDR3 is TGTGCCAGCAGCCGAGACAGGGAAACTGAAGCTTTCTTT.

J is TRBJ1-5 and V is TRBV19, with TRBD1 matching 9 bases. V lost 3 bases to trimming and J lost 5 bases; unmatched junction nucleotides: 2. The CDR3 runs to 14 residues. The germline CDR1 and CDR2 sequences are LNHDA and SQIVND (reference sequence). The CDR3 sequence: CASSMDRGHQPQHF. CDR3 DNA sequence: TGTGCCAGTAGTATGGACAGGGGCCATCAGCCCCAGCATTTT.

This rearrangement joins TRBV5-6 to TRBJ2-5, with 7 bases that match TRBD1. Per germline, CDR1 SGHDT and CDR2 YYEEEE. V lost 1 base and J lost 5; bases outside the gene matches: 8. The CDR3 totals 15 residues. The CDR3 bases are TGTGCCAGCAGCTTGCACAGGGGCGGCGTGGAGACCCAGTACTTC. Translation gives CASSLHRGGVETQYF.

The gene calls are TRBV7-8 and TRBJ2-1, with 11 bases fitting TRBD1. V gave up 4 bases and J gave up 6 bases; unmatched junction bases: 2. CDR1 SGHVS and CDR2 FQNEAQ come from the germline V gene. The CDR3 consists of 14 residues. DNA for the CDR3: TGTGCCAGCAGCTCCGGGACAGGGGGCAATGAGCAGTTCTTC. Translating gives CASSSGTGGNEQFF. The full variable domain, in which reference TRBV7-8 and TRBJ2-1 provide the parts outside the CDR3, is GAGVSQSPRYKVAKRGQDVALRCDPISGHVSLFWYQQALGQGPEFLTYFQNEAQLDKSGLPSDRFFAERPEGSVSTLKIQRTQQEDSAVYLCASSSGTGGNEQFFGPGTRLTVL.

This chain uses TRBV24-1 with TRBJ2-3; weak D call: TRBD1 (5 bases). Trimming took 6 bases from V and 1 from J, leaving 10 bases between them. CDR1 KGHDR and CDR2 SFDVKD come from the germline V gene. The CDR3 runs 14 residues. CDR3 loop: CATSKTAGTDTQYF. CDR3 coding DNA: TGTGCCACCAGTAAGACAGCCGGCACAGATACGCAGTATTTT.

The chain links TRBV18 to TRBJ2-5; 8 bases are shared with TRBD1. After removal of 5 bases from V and 4 bases from J, the junction contained 6 bases not matched to a gene. CDR1 is KGHSH and CDR2 is LQKENI in the germline V gene. CDR3 size: 14 residues. Here the CDR3 reads CASSKPGGGETQYF. The CDR3, as DNA: TGTGCCAGCTCAAAACCAGGGGGCGGAGAGACCCAGTACTTC.

J is TRBJ1-1 and V is TRBV29-1; 7 bases agree with TRBD1. The J segment lost 1 base and the V segment lost 5 bases, leaving 7 bases of the junction unmatched. This CDR3 is built from 14 residues. From germline, CDR1 is SQVTM and CDR2 ANQGSEA. The CDR3 is CSVFSGTANTEAFF. CDR3 bases: TGCAGCGTTTTCTCCGGGACAGCGAACACTGAAGCTTTCTTT.

The chain links TRBV27 to TRBJ2-7; D is perhaps TRBD2 (6 bases). CDR3 length: 15 amino acids. Germline CDR1 and CDR2: MNHEY and SMNVEV (reference sequence). With 8 bases removed from V and 2 bases from J, the gap between germline ends came to 19 bases. The CDR3 nucleotides read TGTGCCAGCGGGACTCGCCGGGCAGGGACCTACGAGCAGTACTTC. Its protein is CASGTRRAGTYEQYF.

The chain has TRBV18 and TRBJ2-5; D ambiguous. The length of the CDR3 is 16 residues. Trimming removed 3 bases at V and 2 bases at J, with 16 bases between. The germline gives CDR1 KGHSH, CDR2 LQKENI. CDR3 sequence (DNA): TGTGCCAGCTCACCTGGCCGGGTGTATGGACAAGAGACCCAGTACTTC. This translates into CASSPGRVYGQETQYF.

A single count supports this clone. The CDR3 DNA reads as TGTGCCAGCAGCCTCGACACCGAGCAGTACTTC. Amino acids: CASSLDTEQYF. The V gene is TRBV3-1 (or the pseudogene TRBV3-2), the J gene TRBJ2-7; D not resolved. The CDR3 runs 11 residues. The V gene's germline CDR1 is LGHDT and CDR2 YNNKEL (reference sequence). The V end lost 4 bases, the J end lost 6 bases, and 7 bases lay between the germline ends.

The chain recombines TRBV5-6 with TRBJ2-3; D remains unclear. V was clipped by 0 bases and J by 1 base, with 6 bases between them. The CDR3 extends over 14 amino acids. Per the germline V gene, CDR1 is SGHDT and CDR2 is YYEEEE. The CDR3 DNA sequence: TGTGCCAGCAGCTTGGGAGTCGGCACAGATACGCAGTATTTT. It specifies CASSLGVGTDTQYF.

This clone was seen a single time. The V call is TRBV29-1, the J call TRBJ2-7; 10 nucleotides line up with TRBD2. V gave up 5 bases and J gave up 1 base; unmatched junction bases: 8. The CDR3 totals 15 residues. Germline V gene sequence: CDR1 SQVTM, CDR2 ANQGSEA. CDR3 sequence: CSVKGASGGSYEQYF. The CDR3 DNA follows: TGCAGCGTTAAAGGGGCTAGCGGGGGTTCCTACGAGCAGTACTTC.

CDR3 DNA sequence: TGTGCCAGCAGCTTTAGGGGGACAGGGGACACCGCCTCCAATTATAGCAATCAGCCCCAGCATTTT. Amino acids: CASSFRGTGDTASNYSNQPQHF. This sequence joins TRBV21-1 and TRBJ1-5; no check of the table's D call, TRBD1, against the DNA was made. TRBV21-1 represents a pseudogene. The CDR3 runs 22 residues.

The V and J genes are TRBV2 and TRBJ1-2; D is possibly TRBD1 (5 bases). CDR3 size: 12 residues. CDR1 and CDR2 (germline): SNHLY, FYNNEI. Trimming pared 5 bases from V and 8 bases from J, leaving 12 bases between. CDR3 sequence reads: CASSPTVEGYTF. DNA for the CDR3: TGTGCCAGCAGTCCGACAGTTGAGGGCTACACCTTC.

The V call is TRBV5-4, the J call TRBJ2-1; D gene unclear. Trimming cost V 0 bases and J 0 bases, with 4 bases left between them. CDR3 length equals 14 residues. The V gene's germline CDR1 is SGHNT and CDR2 YYREEE (reference sequence). CDR3 in DNA: TGTGCCAGCAGCTTGGACTACTCCTACAATGAGCAGTTCTTC. Its translation: CASSLDYSYNEQFF.

The V gene is TRBV3-1 (or the pseudogene TRBV3-2), the J gene TRBJ1-4, with TRBD1 matching 8 bases. The trim removed 2 bases at V and 7 bases at J, leaving 6 bases unmatched. The CDR3 is made up of 15 amino acids. CDR1 and CDR2 from the germline V gene are LGHDT and YNNKEL (reference sequence). CDR3 in amino acids: CASSQPGTGGEKLFF. The DNA for the CDR3 is TGTGCCAGCAGCCAACCTGGGACAGGTGGTGAAAAACTGTTTTTT.

The CDR3 DNA is TGCGCCAGCAGCTTCGGGGAGGGGTACGAGCAGTACTTC. As protein: CASSFGEGYEQYF. V is TRBV5-1 and J is TRBJ2-7; TRBD2 matches at 7 bases. The trim removed 2 bases at V and 4 bases at J, leaving 3 bases unmatched. CDR1 is SGHRS and CDR2 is YFSETQ in the germline V gene. This CDR3 contains 13 residues.